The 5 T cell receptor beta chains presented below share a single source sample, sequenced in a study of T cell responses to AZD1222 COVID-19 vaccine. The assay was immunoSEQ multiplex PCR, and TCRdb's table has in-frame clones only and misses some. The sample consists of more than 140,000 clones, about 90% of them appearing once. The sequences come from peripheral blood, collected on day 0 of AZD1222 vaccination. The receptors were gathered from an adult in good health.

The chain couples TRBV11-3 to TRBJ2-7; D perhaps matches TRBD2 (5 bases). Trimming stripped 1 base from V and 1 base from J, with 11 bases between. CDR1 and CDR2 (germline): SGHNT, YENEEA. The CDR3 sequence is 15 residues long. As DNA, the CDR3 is TGTGCCAGCAGCTTAGGTTCGGGCGGGTCCTACGAGCAGTACTTC. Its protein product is CASSLGSGGSYEQYF.

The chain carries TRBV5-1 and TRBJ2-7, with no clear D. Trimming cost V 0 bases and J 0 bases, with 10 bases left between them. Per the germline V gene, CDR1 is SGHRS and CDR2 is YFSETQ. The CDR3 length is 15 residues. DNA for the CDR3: TGCGCCAGCAGCTTGGGTGGCGGAAACTCCTACGAGCAGTACTTC. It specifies CASSLGGGNSYEQYF.

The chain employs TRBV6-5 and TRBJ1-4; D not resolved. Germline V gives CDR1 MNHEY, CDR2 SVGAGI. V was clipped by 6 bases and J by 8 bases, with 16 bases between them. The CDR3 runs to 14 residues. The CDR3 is CASRPWRNGEKLFF. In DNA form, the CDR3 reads TGTGCCAGCAGGCCCTGGCGCAACGGGGAAAAACTGTTTTTT.

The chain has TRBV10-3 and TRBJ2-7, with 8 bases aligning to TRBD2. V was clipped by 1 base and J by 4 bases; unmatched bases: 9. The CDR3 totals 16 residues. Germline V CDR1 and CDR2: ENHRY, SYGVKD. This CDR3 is CAISELGAGGGYEQYF. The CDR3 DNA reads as TGTGCCATCAGTGAGTTAGGGGCGGGAGGCGGTTACGAGCAGTACTTC.

The CDR3 DNA sequence: TGTGCCATCAGCCTTCCCGGCTCTGGAAACACCATATATTTT. It encodes CAISLPGSGNTIYF. The chain joins TRBV10-3 to TRBJ1-3; no clear D gene. CDR3 length: 14 residues. Trimming cost V 6 bases and J 0 bases, with 9 bases left between them. Per germline, CDR1 ENHRY and CDR2 SYGVKD.